This T cell receptor beta chain is from a study of T cells in Graves' hyperthyroidism and ophthalmopathy. Notes on the study in general: Median prediction lead before ophthalmopathy onset was six to eight months with the model. Also found in blood were most expanded thyroid clonotypes above 0.001.

Amplified TCR beta CDR3 regions came from RNA transcripts. HTBI primers drove first-round RT-PCR of the TCR CDR3. TCRdb reprocessed the multiplex PCR reads with MiXCR, giving one entry per CDR3 protein. The sample contains some 490,000 distinct CDR3 sequences, more than 15% of which appear only once. This clonotype was detected a few times. Antigen: not known. The CDR3 has 14 amino acids. The V gene's germline CDR1 is SGHVS and CDR2 FQNEAQ. Trimming removed 1 base from V and 5 bases from J, with 11 bases in between. The receptor's source is a woman in her 30s with Graves' ophthalmopathy. Material for sequencing was blood. This rearrangement joins TRBV7-8 to TRBJ1-1; tentatively, D is TRBD1 (5 bases). CDR3 region: CASSLVMGPTEAFF. CDR3 nucleotide sequence: TGTGCCAGCAGCTTAGTGATGGGACCAACTGAAGCTTTCTTT.